This record covers a single TCR beta chain. The data originate from a study of shared clonotypes between healthy human individuals. The germline gives CDR1 MNHNY, CDR2 SVGAGI (reference sequence). This CDR3 spans 14 amino acids. Losses at the gene ends were 10 bases for V and 4 bases for J; bases not matched to a gene: 12. Genomic DNA from each subset was divided evenly over several immunoSEQ plates. Per the authors' pipeline: Quality scores were absent from the junction-only immunoSEQ sequences, so filtering differed. Libraries were prepared by immunoSEQ multiplex PCR; TCRdb keeps only in-frame clonotypes and omits some of them. D and trimming come from the DNA, and the V and J calls and clone size come from that table. Seen here are hundreds of thousands of clones, around three quarters observed once, and the top ten hold approximately 12%. Healthy adults negative for HIV, lacking recent acute infections or vaccinations, served as donors. Nashville, Tennessee was home to all donors, who were Caucasian adults.

What was sequenced was PBMCs. The chain is built from TRBV6-6 and TRBJ1-2, with 7 bases lining up with TRBD1. The sequence derives from a woman in her 40s in good health. Some clones in this sample may be carry-over from other donors' samples. The CDR3 bases are TGTGCCACAAGGGGGGCAGGGGGTATCTATGGCTACACCTTC. It codes for CATRGAGGIYGYTF.